This is a list of T cell receptor beta chains from one sample in a study of control samples from healthy donors and cancer patients. The method was immunoSEQ multiplex PCR; TCRdb's version includes in-frame clones alone and lacks a portion of them. The sample includes under 80,000 clones, around 95% of them seen just once. The source material was blood. The receptors shown here come from a woman aged 40 to 50 in good health. Both conserved end residues are part of each CDR3. The order of the fields is clone size, V gene, D gene, J gene, CDR3 DNA, CDR3 protein. D genes are given only for firm matches. The size field is filled for only some rows; it gives once, few, many or a size class.

-,TRBV9,-,TRBJ1-3,TGTGCCAGCAGTAGCTCGACCTCTGGAAACACCATATATTTT,CASSSSTSGNTIYF
-,TRBV5-1,-,TRBJ2-7,TGCGCCAGCAGCTTGGTGCGGGCTCTAGACGAGCAGTACTTC,CASSLVRALDEQYF
-,TRBV27,-,TRBJ1-4,TGTGCCAGCAGTAAGGGTTTGGCCAATGAAAAACTGTTTTTT,CASSKGLANEKLFF
once,TRBV7-2,-,TRBJ1-5,TGTGCCAGCAGCTTAAGGGCAGGGGTTCGGCAGCCCCAGCATTTT,CASSLRAGVRQPQHF
-,TRBV13,TRBD1,TRBJ1-1,TGTGCCAGCAAAATACAGGGGGTGAACACTGAAGCTTTCTTT,CASKIQGVNTEAFF
-,TRBV7-3,-,TRBJ2-7,TGTGCCAGCAGCTTTAGGGGTGACAGTCCACTAGCCTACGAGCAGTACTTC,CASSFRGDSPLAYEQYF
-,TRBV28,TRBD2,TRBJ2-7,TGTGCCAGCAGCCAGGGACTAGCGGGGAGGGAGCAGTACTTC,CASSQGLAGREQYF
-,TRBV7-9,-,TRBJ2-1,TGTGCCAGCAGCTTAGCGGGGGCCGCGGCGTCGAATGAGCAGTTCTTC,CASSLAGAAASNEQFF
-,TRBV6-5,-,TRBJ2-7,TGTGCCAGCCCCCTTGGACCAGGAAGCTCCTACGAGCAGTACTTC,CASPLGPGSSYEQYF
-,TRBV12-3/TRBV12-4,-,TRBJ1-1,TGTGCCAGCAGGGCAGGGGCTGAAGCTTTCTTT,CASRAGAEAFF
-,TRBV4-2,TRBD1,TRBJ2-7,TGTGCCAGCAGCCAAAACAGGGGGCTGTACAACTACGAGCAGTACTTC,CASSQNRGLYNYEQYF
-,TRBV7-9,TRBD2,TRBJ2-2,TGTGCCAGCAGCCACTCTAGCGGGAGTTGGTCCGGGGAGCTGTTTTTT,CASSHSSGSWSGELFF
-,TRBV19,-,TRBJ1-4,TGTGCCAGTAAAAGGGGCTGGGGTGAAAAACTGTTTTTT,CASKRGWGEKLFF
-,TRBV27,-,TRBJ2-1,TGTGCCAGCAGTTTGTCGACCCTTCCCTCCTACAATGAGCAGTTCTTC,CASSLSTLPSYNEQFF
-,TRBV6-5,TRBD2,TRBJ2-7,TGTTCCTCCAACCCGGGGACTAGCTCCTACGAGCAGTACTTC,CSSNPGTSSYEQYF
once,TRBV28,-,TRBJ1-3,TGTGCCAGCAGTTTAACAGGAGGGGGAAACACCATATATTTT,CASSLTGGGNTIYF
-,TRBV2,-,TRBJ2-3,TGTGCCAGCAGTGTCGATAAGGGGGCGGGAATCACAGATACGCAGTATTTT,CASSVDKGAGITDTQYF
few,TRBV5-5,TRBD1,TRBJ2-7,TGTGCCAGCAGCTTGGCCTATGGGACAGGGGACCGTGGCGAGCAGTACTTC,CASSLAYGTGDRGEQYF
-,TRBV7-9,-,TRBJ2-1,TGTGCCAGCAGCTTAGATAGCTACTACAATGAGCAGTTCTTC,CASSLDSYYNEQFF
-,TRBV7-9,TRBD2,TRBJ2-2,TGTGCCAGCAGAGTAGCGGGAGTGGGCCACGGGGAGCTGTTTTTT,CASRVAGVGHGELFF
-,TRBV10-3,-,TRBJ2-5,TGTGCCACCGCTGAGGGGGGAGAGACCCAGTACTTC,CATAEGGETQYF
-,TRBV18,TRBD2,TRBJ2-1,TGTGCCAGCTCACCACCCCTTCTAGCGGCCAGATACAATGAGCAGTTCTTC,CASSPPLLAARYNEQFF
-,TRBV18,-,TRBJ1-4,TGTGCCAGCTCACCCCCGGGCCCAAGGGGGGAAAAACTGTTTTTT,CASSPPGPRGEKLFF
-,TRBV7-2,-,TRBJ2-1,TGTGCCAGCAGCTTAGGGGGGGCCCTCTACAATGAGCAGTTCTTC,CASSLGGALYNEQFF
-,TRBV4-2,-,TRBJ2-7,TGTGCCAGCAGCCAAGGCAGGGGCGGGGGCGAGAGGGAGCAGTACTTC,CASSQGRGGGEREQYF
-,TRBV7-2,-,TRBJ1-1,TGTGCCAGCAGCTTAGAATACCGACCGTCTGAAGCTTTCTTT,CASSLEYRPSEAFF
-,TRBV28,-,TRBJ2-3,TGTGCCAGCAGTTTTTTACGGGTTTGGACAGATACGCAGTATTTT,CASSFLRVWTDTQYF
-,TRBV5-1,TRBD2,TRBJ2-1,TGCGCCAGCAGCTGGGGACTAGCGGGATTCAGACTATACAATGAGCAGTTCTTC,CASSWGLAGFRLYNEQFF
-,TRBV11-2,TRBD2,TRBJ2-5,TGTGCCAGCAGCTTAGATGGGGTAGCGGGAGGGTTGGGGACCCAGTACTTC,CASSLDGVAGGLGTQYF
-,TRBV7-9,-,TRBJ2-7,TGTGCCAGCAGCTTAGTAATCGGAAGCGAGCAGTACTTC,CASSLVIGSEQYF
-,TRBV9,-,TRBJ1-6,TGTGCCAGCAGCGCCTCTGGGACACTTAGTCATAATTCACCCCTCCACTTT,CASSASGTLSHNSPLHF
-,TRBV7-9,-,TRBJ2-5,TGTGCCAGCAGCTTAAAACGGGGATCCCTACTCCAAGAGACCCAGTACTTC,CASSLKRGSLLQETQYF
-,TRBV9,-,TRBJ2-5,TGTGCCAGCAGCGTAGAGAGGGGGTCGCCTCGATCGACCCAGTACTTC,CASSVERGSPRSTQYF
-,TRBV5-1,-,TRBJ2-7,TGCGCCAGCAGCTTGGGACAGATGGGGAGCGAGCAGTACTTC,CASSLGQMGSEQYF
-,TRBV6-5,-,TRBJ1-6,TGTGCCAGCACGGCGTACGATTCACCCCTCCACTTT,CASTAYDSPLHF
-,TRBV14,-,TRBJ2-6,TGTGCCAGCAGCCAAGAGGGGGCTGGGGCCAACGTCCTGACTTTC,CASSQEGAGANVLTF
-,TRBV18,-,TRBJ2-3,TGTGCCAGCAACCGGGACATGGCAGATACGCAGTATTTT,CASNRDMADTQYF
-,TRBV7-9,TRBD1,TRBJ1-6,TGTGCCAGCAGCTTAGGAGGGGCAGGGGGCTTTAATAATTCACCCCTCCACTTT,CASSLGGAGGFNNSPLHF
-,TRBV5-4,-,TRBJ1-2,TGTGCCAGCAGCTTAAGTGAGGGAAACTATGGCTACACCTTC,CASSLSEGNYGYTF
-,TRBV3-1/TRBV3-2,-,TRBJ2-7,TGTGCCAGCAGCCGAAGCAGGGCGTCGGTGGGCGAGCAGTACTTC,CASSRSRASVGEQYF
-,TRBV30,-,TRBJ2-1,TGTGCCTGGAGTGGGAGTTACAATGAGCAGTTCTTC,CAWSGSYNEQFF
-,TRBV5-1,-,TRBJ1-4,TGCGCCAGCAGCTTTGACAGCCCCAATCAAAAACTGTTTTTT,CASSFDSPNQKLFF
-,TRBV5-1,TRBD2,TRBJ2-2,TGCGCCAGCAGCTCCCGGACTAGCAATCCCGGGGAGCTGTTTTTT,CASSSRTSNPGELFF
once,TRBV11-2,TRBD2,TRBJ2-1,TGTGCCAGCAGCATTACTAGCGGGAGTGGCAATGAGCAGTTCTTC,CASSITSGSGNEQFF
-,TRBV12-3/TRBV12-4,TRBD2,TRBJ2-1,TGTGCCAGCAGTAGCGGGAATTCCTTCGAGCAGTTCTTC,CASSSGNSFEQFF
-,TRBV7-9,TRBD1,TRBJ2-7,TGTGCCAGCCGACCCGAAGGGGGCCGCTACGAGCAGTACTTC,CASRPEGGRYEQYF
-,TRBV29-1,-,TRBJ1-6,TGCAGCGTCAGGGAAAGCTCCTATAATTCACCCCTCCACTTT,CSVRESSYNSPLHF
-,TRBV5-1,-,TRBJ2-2,TGCGCCAGCACCGCCGGTACACCTGATGCCGGGGAGCTGTTTTTT,CASTAGTPDAGELFF
-,TRBV6-5,TRBD1,TRBJ1-4,TGTGCCAGCAGATTTGACAGGGGGACAGAAAAACTGTTTTTT,CASRFDRGTEKLFF
-,TRBV7-9,-,TRBJ1-6,TGTGCCAGCAGCTCGAATTCACCCCTCCACTTT,CASSSNSPLHF
-,TRBV5-4,-,TRBJ1-1,TGTGCCGGGAGGTACAACTCGGGCCCTGAAGCTTTCTTT,CAGRYNSGPEAFF